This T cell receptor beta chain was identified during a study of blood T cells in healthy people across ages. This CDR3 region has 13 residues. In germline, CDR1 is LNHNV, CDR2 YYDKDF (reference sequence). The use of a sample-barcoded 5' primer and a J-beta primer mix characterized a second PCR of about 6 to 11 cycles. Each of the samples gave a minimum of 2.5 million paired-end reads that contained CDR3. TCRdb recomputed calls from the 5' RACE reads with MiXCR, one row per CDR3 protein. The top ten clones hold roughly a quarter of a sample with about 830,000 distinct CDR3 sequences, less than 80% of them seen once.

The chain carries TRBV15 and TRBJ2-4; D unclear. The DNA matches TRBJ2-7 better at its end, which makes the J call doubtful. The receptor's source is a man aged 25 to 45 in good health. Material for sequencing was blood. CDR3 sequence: CATSRDPDYEQYF. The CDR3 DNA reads TGTGCCACCAGCAGAGATCCCGATTACGAGCAGTACTTC.